This T cell receptor beta chain was recorded in a study of blood T cell repertoires in COVID-19. On the study more broadly: Both acute and convalescent COVID-19 samples were obtained from the United States, Italy and Spain. Sources were T cells, B-cell-depleted T cells, or PBMCs; the material itself was cDNA or gDNA.

In the authors' workflow: Reference gene primer amplification gave nucleated cell count estimates. Some clones are missing from TCRdb's copy, which holds only in-frame ones; the method was immunoSEQ multiplex PCR. The V and J calls and clone size are taken from that table; D and trimming were inferred from the DNA. The data contain roughly 200,000 clones, about 83% of them singletons. Germline CDR1 reads SEHNR; CDR2 reads FQNEAQ (reference sequence). The CDR3 loop spans 11 amino acids. The ends were cut back, 5 bases at V and 1 base at J, with 2 bases in the middle. Sequencing was carried out using peripheral blood. The sequence was collected from a man aged 55-75 years who had recovered from COVID-19. V is TRBV7-9 and J is TRBJ1-1; D remains ambiguous. This CDR3 reads CASSRNTEAFF. CDR3 sequence (DNA): TGTGCCAGCAGCCGGAACACTGAAGCTTTCTTT.